The 10 T cell receptor beta chains below were found in one sample sequenced in a study of radiation and T cells in renal cell carcinoma. Assay used: immunoSEQ multiplex PCR; TCRdb lists only in-frame clones, some missing. The sample contains some 58,000 clones, roughly 79% of which appear only once. Noted time point: blood 2 weeks post-SBRT. The sample's treatment: 15 Gy SBRT to primary tumor, nephrectomy 4 weeks later. The specimen was blood, collected from a patient whose treatment included radiotherapy and nephrectomy. The origin of the receptors is a man aged 55 to 70 with renal cell carcinoma.

The gene calls are TRBV10-2 and TRBJ2-7; TRBD2 agrees at 12 bases. The CDR3 sequence is 18 residues long. Germline V lookup: CDR1 WSHSY, CDR2 SAAADI. Trimming took 1 base from V and 1 from J; bases not matched to a gene: 8. CDR3 region: CASSELLAGGPGSYEQYV. The CDR3 DNA sequence: TGCGCCAGCAGTGAGTTGCTAGCGGGAGGGCCAGGGTCCTACGAGCAGTACGTC.

V and J are TRBV7-2 and TRBJ1-5, with a tentative D call TRBD1 (5 bases). Germline V gene sequence: CDR1 SGHTA, CDR2 FQGNSA. V was trimmed by 1 base and J by 3 bases, leaving 7 bases between them. CDR3 length equals 14 residues. The CDR3 spells CASSLGGANQPQHF. The CDR3 DNA is TGTGCCAGCAGCTTAGGAGGGGCCAATCAGCCCCAGCATTTT. The full variable domain, with the rest looked up from reference TRBV7-2 and TRBJ1-5, is GAGVSQSPSNKVTEKGKDVELRCDPISGHTALYWYRQSLGQGLEFLIYFQGNSAPDKSGLPSDRFSAERTGGSVSTLTIQRTQQEDSAVYLCASSLGGANQPQHFGDGTRLSIL.

The rearrangement uses TRBV19 and TRBJ1-5; no firm D call. This CDR3 comprises 14 residues. Looked up from germline, CDR1 is LNHDA and CDR2 is SQIVND (reference sequence). Trimming took 3 bases from V and 5 from J, leaving 11 bases between them. The CDR3 loop is CASSMRGYDQPQHF. CDR3 nucleotide sequence: TGTGCCAGTAGTATGCGGGGTTACGATCAGCCCCAGCATTTT.

This clone was recorded once. The J gene is TRBJ2-3, the V gene TRBV6-4; 7 nucleotides agree with TRBD1. V was pared by 5 bases and J by 2 bases, with 4 bases of the junction left unmatched. The germline gives CDR1 MRHNA, CDR2 SNTAGT. This CDR3 is 14 amino acids long. CDR3 nucleotides: TGTGCCAGCAGTTGGGACAGAAACACAGATACGCAGTATTTT. It encodes CASSWDRNTDTQYF.

The CDR3 reads CASSQVAGTANNQPQHF. CDR3 bases: TGTGCCAGCAGCCAAGTCGCCGGGACAGCTAACAATCAGCCCCAGCATTTT. The chain has TRBV4-2 and TRBJ1-5; 7 bases map to TRBD1. Per germline, CDR1 LGHNA and CDR2 YNFKEQ. The CDR3 runs to 17 residues. With 1 base clipped from V and 3 bases from J, the junction kept 9 bases outside the gene matches.

The V call is TRBV18, the J call TRBJ2-7; TRBD1 aligns across 10 bases. CDR3 size: 13 residues. Trimming at V came to 5 bases and at J to 4 bases, leaving 2 bases not matched to a gene. Germline V gives CDR1 KGHSH, CDR2 LQKENI. CDR3 loop: CASSTGQGYEQYV. DNA of the CDR3: TGTGCCAGCTCAACGGGACAGGGGTACGAGCAGTACGTC.

The chain uses TRBV14 and TRBJ2-1; D gene unclear. The germline V and J ends were trimmed by 3 bases and 10 bases, with 7 bases remaining between them. The CDR3 loop spans 11 amino acids. Germline loops: CDR1 SGHDN, CDR2 FVKESK. The CDR3 DNA follows: TGTGCCAGCAGCCACGGAAGCGAGCAGTTCTTC. Translating gives CASSHGSEQFF.

This sequence joins TRBV9 and TRBJ1-2, with D maybe TRBD1 (5 bases). Trimming took 3 bases from V and 0 from J, leaving 12 bases between them. The germline V gene encodes CDR1 SGDLS and CDR2 YYNGEE. This CDR3 contains 15 residues. CDR3 DNA: TGTGCCAGCAGCGCGGCCGGGACTGCTAACTATGGCTACACCTTC. Protein product: CASSAAGTANYGYTF. Combining the CDR3 with reference TRBV9 and TRBJ1-2 gives the whole variable domain DSGVTQTPKHLITATGQRVTLRCSPRSGDLSVYWYQQSLDQGLQFLIQYYNGEERAKGNILERFSAQQFPDLHSELNLSSLELGDSALYFCASSAAGTANYGYTFGSGTRLTVV.

This CDR3 reads CASSQDRDYGYTF. For the CDR3, the DNA is TGTGCCAGTAGTCAGGACAGGGACTATGGCTACACCTTC. The rearrangement uses TRBV19 and TRBJ1-2, with 8 nucleotides matching TRBD1. Germline V gene lookup returns CDR1 LNHDA and CDR2 SQIVND (reference sequence). The CDR3 is made up of 13 amino acids. V dropped 5 bases and J dropped 3; count of bases not matched to a gene: 2.

The chain links TRBV9 to TRBJ1-2; D unclear. Trimming shortened V by 0 bases and J by 3 bases, and 3 bases separated the two germline ends. Per the germline V gene, CDR1 is SGDLS and CDR2 is YYNGEE. This CDR3 is 12 amino acids long. The DNA of the CDR3 is TGTGCCAGCAGCGTAGGGGACTATGGCTACACCTTC. It specifies CASSVGDYGYTF. Full variable domain (rest looked up from reference TRBV9 and TRBJ1-2): DSGVTQTPKHLITATGQRVTLRCSPRSGDLSVYWYQQSLDQGLQFLIQYYNGEERAKGNILERFSAQQFPDLHSELNLSSLELGDSALYFCASSVGDYGYTFGSGTRLTVV.